This T cell receptor (beta chain) was documented in a study of breast tumors, draining lymph nodes, adjacent tissues. Axillary draining lymph nodes of breast cancer patients supplied the node samples. MiXCR, applied by TCRdb to the multiplex PCR reads, yields one record per CDR3 protein. The top ten clones hold approximately 3.7% of a sample with 200,000 to 250,000 distinct CDR3 sequences, less than 35% of them seen once. Looked up from germline, CDR1 is SGHTA and CDR2 is FQGNSA. V gave up 6 bases and J gave up 1 base; unmatched junction bases: 18. The CDR3 is 19 residues long. This receptor was taken from a female donor with breast cancer. Some clones in this sample may be carry-over from other donors' samples. The sample taken for sequencing was axillary lymph node tissue. The chain combines TRBV7-2 with TRBJ2-7; 10 positions match TRBD2. CDR3 sequence (DNA): TGTGCCAGCAGACCCGGGACTAGCGCGGGGAGTTTCAGGTCCTACGAGCAGTACTTC. Translation: CASRPGTSAGSFRSYEQYF.